This T cell receptor beta chain is drawn from a study of blood T cell repertoires in COVID-19 (TCRdb year 2020). About the full investigation: The collaborator samples originated in the United States, Italy and Spain and spanned the acute and convalescent phases of COVID-19. Where HLA class I and class II types were available, the types were taken from metadata supplied by the sample provider, not from assay-based typing. The material from the prospective study consisted of cDNA or gDNA derived from T cells, B-cell-depleted T cells, or PBMCs. The sample metadata nearly always contained a de-identified subject ID, COVID-19 status, age in years and sex. A freely available public database, intended as a resource for researchers studying the immune response to SARS-CoV-2, is where the repertoires were released. Subjects who had been exposed to COVID-19, were actively infected with it, or had recovered from it provided the deeply sampled blood TCRbeta repertoires that made up the dataset. The samples were drawn from the first 160 participants of the ongoing ImmuneRACE study and from over a thousand subjects provided by 6 global collaborators. The research as a whole found: The quantity of clinical and demographic metadata differed by source and by participant and was supplied without curation.

Details on this clone: The specificity of this receptor is unknown. No much larger clonotype is one base removed from it; base qualities were not supplied.

One collaborating source in Seattle enrolled patients while the patients were actively infected and followed the patients over time throughout the course of disease. Collaborating institutions collected whole blood in K2EDTA tubes following their own protocols. For TCRbeta analysis, collaborators shipped samples as frozen whole blood, isolated PBMCs, or DNA extracted from either of those sample types. TCRbeta CDR3 regions were amplified from genomic DNA using the immunoSEQ Assay, a bias-controlled multiplex PCR. For the original study's pipeline: The number of nucleated cells in each sample was estimated from the amplification of reference gene primers within the assay. To quantify the absolute abundance of each unique TCRbeta CDR3 rearrangement, sequence reads were collapsed and filtered. Productive Simpson clonality was computed per sample as the square root of Simpson's diversity index over productive rearrangements. TCRdb limited this immuneACCESS table to in-frame rearrangements with V and J called. A share of clones is missing; checked studies link under half to unresolved V genes, and the rest is unexplained. The V and J calls and clone size come from that table; D and trimming were worked out from the DNA. Here the sample has over 75,000 clones; just over 85% occur a single time. Jointly, the top ten make up approximately 2% of the sample.

Spanning cysteine to phenylalanine, the CDR3 consists of 13 amino acids. The DNA shown is the 39-base CDR3, in frame from base 1. Relative to germline, V is missing 8 bases and J is missing 6 bases, with 5 bases of the junction outside any gene match. The germline V gene yields SGHTA for CDR1 and FQGTGA for CDR2. The sample was peripheral blood. The clonotype was recovered from a man aged 50 to 60 with COVID-19, enrolled during active disease. The sequence joins TRBV7-3 to TRBJ2-2; 8 bases in the middle match TRBD2. Here the CDR3 is given as CASRGGRAGELFF. The nucleotide sequence is TGTGCCAGCCGGGGGGGCAGAGCCGGGGAGCTGTTTTTT.